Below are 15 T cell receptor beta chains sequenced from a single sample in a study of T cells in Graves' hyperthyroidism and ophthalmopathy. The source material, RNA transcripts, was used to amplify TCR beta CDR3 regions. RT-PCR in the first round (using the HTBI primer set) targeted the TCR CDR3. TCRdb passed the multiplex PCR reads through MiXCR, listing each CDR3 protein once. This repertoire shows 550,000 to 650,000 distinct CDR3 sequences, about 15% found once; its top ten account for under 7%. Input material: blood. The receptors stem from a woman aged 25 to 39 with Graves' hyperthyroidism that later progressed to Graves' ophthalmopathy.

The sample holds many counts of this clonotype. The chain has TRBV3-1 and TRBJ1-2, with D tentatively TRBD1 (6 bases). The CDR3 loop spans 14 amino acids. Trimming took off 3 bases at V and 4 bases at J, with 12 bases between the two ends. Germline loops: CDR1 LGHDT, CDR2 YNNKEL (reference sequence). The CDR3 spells CASSHGTSGYGYTF. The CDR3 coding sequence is TGTGCCAGCAGCCACGGGACATCAGGCTATGGCTACACCTTC.

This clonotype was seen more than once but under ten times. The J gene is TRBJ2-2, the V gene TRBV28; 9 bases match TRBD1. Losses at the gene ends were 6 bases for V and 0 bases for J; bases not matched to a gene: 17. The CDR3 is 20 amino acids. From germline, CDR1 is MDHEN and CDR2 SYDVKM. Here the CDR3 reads CASRAPGTGWFPPNTGELFF. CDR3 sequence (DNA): TGTGCCAGCAGAGCCCCCGGGACAGGGTGGTTCCCCCCGAACACCGGGGAGCTGTTTTTT.

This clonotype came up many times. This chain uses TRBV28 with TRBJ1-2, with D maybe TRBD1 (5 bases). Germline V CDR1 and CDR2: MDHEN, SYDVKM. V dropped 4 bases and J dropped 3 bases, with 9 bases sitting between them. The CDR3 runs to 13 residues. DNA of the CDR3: TGTGCCAGCAGTTCGCAGGGAGACTATGGCTACACCTTC. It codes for CASSSQGDYGYTF.

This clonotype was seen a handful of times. The CDR3 DNA sequence: TGTGCCAGCAGTTTCGCGGGCCAGTACCAAGAGACCCAGTACTTC. It codes for CASSFAGQYQETQYF. The V call is TRBV2, the J call TRBJ2-5; a weak D match, TRBD2 (5 bases). V lost 5 bases, J lost 0 bases, and 13 bases lay in between. The CDR3 covers 15 residues. Germline lookup yields CDR1 SNHLY and CDR2 FYNNEI.

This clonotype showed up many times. CDR3 amino acids: CASRNGGQFYEQYF. CDR3 DNA: TGTGCCAGCCGAAACGGGGGACAGTTCTACGAGCAGTACTTC. V usage is TRBV2 and J usage is TRBJ2-7, with D possibly TRBD1 on 7 matching bases. The germline V gene encodes CDR1 SNHLY and CDR2 FYNNEI. The CDR3 runs 14 residues. Trimming stripped 8 bases from V and 3 bases from J, with 17 bases between.

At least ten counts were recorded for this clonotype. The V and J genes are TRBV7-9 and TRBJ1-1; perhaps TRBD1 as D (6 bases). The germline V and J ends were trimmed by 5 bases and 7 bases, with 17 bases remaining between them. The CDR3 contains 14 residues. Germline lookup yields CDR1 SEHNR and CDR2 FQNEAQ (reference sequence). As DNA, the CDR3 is TGTGCCAGCAGCATGGGACACACTGGCAGTGAAGCTTTCTTT. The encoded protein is CASSMGHTGSEAFF.

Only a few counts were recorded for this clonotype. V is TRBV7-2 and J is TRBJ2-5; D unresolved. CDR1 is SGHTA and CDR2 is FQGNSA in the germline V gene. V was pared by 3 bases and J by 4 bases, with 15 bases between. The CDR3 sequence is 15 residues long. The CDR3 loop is CASSLLPISLETQYF. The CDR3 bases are TGTGCCAGCAGCTTGTTGCCCATCAGTCTAGAGACCCAGTACTTC.

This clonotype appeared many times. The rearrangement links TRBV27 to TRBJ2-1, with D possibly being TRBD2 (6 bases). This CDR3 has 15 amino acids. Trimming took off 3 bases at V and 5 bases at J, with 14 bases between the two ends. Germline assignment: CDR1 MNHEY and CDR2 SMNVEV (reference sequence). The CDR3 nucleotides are TGTGCCAGCAGTTTGCTCCCTAGCGCTAACAATGAGCAGTTCTTC. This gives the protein CASSLLPSANNEQFF.

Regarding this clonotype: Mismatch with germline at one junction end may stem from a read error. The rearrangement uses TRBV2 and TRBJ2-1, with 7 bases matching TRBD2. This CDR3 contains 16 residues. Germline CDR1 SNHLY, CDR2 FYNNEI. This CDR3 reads CAISDRGGDSYNEQFF. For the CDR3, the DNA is TGTGCCATCAGTGATAGGGGAGGGGACTCCTACAATGAGCAGTTCTTC.

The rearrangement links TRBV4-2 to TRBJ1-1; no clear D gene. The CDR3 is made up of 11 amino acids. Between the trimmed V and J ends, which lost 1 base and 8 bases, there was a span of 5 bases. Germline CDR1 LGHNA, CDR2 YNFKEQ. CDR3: CASSQVEEAFF. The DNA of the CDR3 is TGTGCCAGCAGCCAAGTAGAGGAAGCTTTCTTT.

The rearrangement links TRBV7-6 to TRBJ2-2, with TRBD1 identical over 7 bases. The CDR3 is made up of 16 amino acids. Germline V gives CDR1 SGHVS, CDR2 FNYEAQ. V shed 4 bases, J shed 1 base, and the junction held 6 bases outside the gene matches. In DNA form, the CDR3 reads TGTGCCAGCAGCTCGGACAGGCCCCTGAACACCGGGGAGCTGTTTTTT. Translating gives CASSSDRPLNTGELFF.

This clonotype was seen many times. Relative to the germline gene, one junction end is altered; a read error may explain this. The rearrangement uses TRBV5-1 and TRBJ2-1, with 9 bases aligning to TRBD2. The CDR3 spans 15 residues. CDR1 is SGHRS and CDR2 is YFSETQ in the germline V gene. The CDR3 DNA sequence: TGCGCCAGCAGCCTGGGGACTAGCTCCCACAATGAGCAGTTCTTC. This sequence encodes CASSLGTSSHNEQFF.

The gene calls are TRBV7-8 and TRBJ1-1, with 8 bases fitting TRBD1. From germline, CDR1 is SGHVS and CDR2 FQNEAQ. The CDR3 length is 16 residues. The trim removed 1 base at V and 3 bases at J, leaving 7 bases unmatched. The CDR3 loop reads CASSLVAGGAYTEAFF. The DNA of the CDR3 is TGTGCCAGCAGCTTAGTGGCAGGGGGCGCTTACACTGAAGCTTTCTTT.

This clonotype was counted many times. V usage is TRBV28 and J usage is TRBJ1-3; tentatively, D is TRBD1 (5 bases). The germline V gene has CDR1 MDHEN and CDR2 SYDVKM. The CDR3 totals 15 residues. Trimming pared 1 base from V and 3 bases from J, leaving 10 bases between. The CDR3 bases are TGTGCCAGCAGTTTATTTACGGGGGGTGGAAACACCATATATTTT. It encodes CASSLFTGGGNTIYF.

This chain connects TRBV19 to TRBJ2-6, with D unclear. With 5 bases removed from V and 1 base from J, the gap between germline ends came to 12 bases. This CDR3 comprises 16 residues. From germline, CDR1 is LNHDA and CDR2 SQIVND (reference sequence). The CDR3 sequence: CASSRALVSGANVLTF. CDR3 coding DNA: TGTGCCAGTAGTCGGGCCCTAGTATCTGGGGCCAACGTCCTGACTTTC.